These T cell receptor beta chains were read from a single sample in a study of blood T cells in healthy people across ages. Each CDR3 protein is one row after TCRdb ran MiXCR on the 5' RACE reads. The data hold some 900,000 distinct CDR3 sequences, with 40% to 60% observed a single time. Sequenced input: blood. All receptors come from a man under 40 in good health. The CDR3 runs from the conserved cysteine through the conserved F or W. D genes are given only for firm matches. Size tells how often a clone was seen (once, few, many) or the class of an expanded clone, and some rows leave it out.

v_gene	j_gene	abundance	len	d_gene	CDR3aa	CDR3nt
TRBV15	TRBJ1-1	NA	17	NA	CATSRSPGGGRNTEAFF	TGTGCCACCAGCAGATCCCCTGGGGGGGGCCGTAACACTGAAGCTTTCTTT
TRBV2	TRBJ1-5	NA	15	NA	CASGGEGMANQPQHF	TGTGCCAGCGGTGGTGAGGGAATGGCGAATCAGCCCCAGCATTTT
TRBV7-2	TRBJ1-4	NA	16	NA	CASSLLGGQGGEKLFF	TGTGCCAGCAGCTTACTTGGAGGGCAGGGTGGCGAAAAACTGTTTTTT
TRBV4-3	TRBJ1-2	NA	14	TRBD1	CASSPGQRFYGYTF	TGCGCCAGCAGCCCGGGACAGCGATTCTATGGCTACACCTTC
TRBV14	TRBJ2-2	NA	13	NA	CASSRGYKEELFF	TGTGCCAGCAGCCGAGGATACAAGGAGGAGCTGTTTTTT
TRBV5-1	TRBJ2-7	few	14	NA	CASSLEQAAYEQYF	TGCGCCAGCAGCTTGGAACAGGCTGCCTACGAGCAGTACTTC
TRBV29-1	TRBJ2-3	NA	13	NA	CSVQGYFTDTQYF	TGCAGCGTCCAGGGATACTTCACAGATACGCAGTATTTT
TRBV7-2	TRBJ2-5	many	13	NA	CASSLSGDETQYF	TGTGCCAGCAGCTTATCCGGGGATGAGACCCAGTACTTC
TRBV20-1	TRBJ1-1	NA	14	NA	CSARVGRKNTEAFF	TGCAGTGCTAGAGTGGGGCGGAAAAACACTGAAGCTTTCTTT
TRBV18	TRBJ2-7	NA	16	TRBD1	CASSPLTGQGAWEQYF	TGTGCCAGCTCACCACTTACCGGACAGGGGGCATGGGAGCAGTACTTC
TRBV7-2	TRBJ2-1	many	11	NA	CASSLMNEQFF	TGTGCCAGCAGCTTAATGAATGAGCAGTTCTTC
TRBV29-1	TRBJ2-1	NA	13	TRBD2	CSVEWTREGEQFF	TGCAGCGTTGAATGGACGCGGGAGGGTGAGCAGTTCTTC
TRBV5-1	TRBJ2-7	once	15	NA	CASSFTGGEFYEQYF	TGCGCCAGCAGCTTTACAGGGGGGGAGTTCTATGAGCAGTACTTC
TRBV13	TRBJ2-7	once	12	NA	CSSSSQRYEQYF	TGTTCCAGCAGCTCGCAGCGCTACGAGCAGTACTTC
TRBV27	TRBJ2-7	few	14	NA	CASSVGAGAYEQYF	TGTGCCAGCAGTGTAGGGGCAGGGGCCTACGAGCAGTACTTC
TRBV6-1	TRBJ2-2	few	15	NA	CASSEVGGGPGELFF	TGTGCCAGCAGTGAAGTAGGGGGAGGGCCCGGGGAGCTGTTTTTT
TRBV12-5	TRBJ2-1	NA	15	TRBD2	CASGSGTSRDNEQFF	TGTGCTAGTGGTTCGGGGACTAGCAGGGACAATGAGCAGTTCTTC
TRBV12-3/TRBV12-4	TRBJ2-6	NA	17	NA	CAGARGAAAGEANVLTF	TGTGCCGGAGCCCGGGGGGCCGCCGCGGGTGAGGCCAACGTCCTGACTTTC
TRBV12-3/TRBV12-4	TRBJ2-3	few	14	NA	CASTTRETTDTQYF	TGTGCCAGCACCACCCGTGAGACCACAGATACGCAGTATTTT
TRBV7-2	TRBJ2-7	few	13	NA	CASSSPLLYEQYF	TGTGCCAGCAGCTCGCCCTTATTATACGAGCAGTACTTC
TRBV29-1	TRBJ2-3	NA	16	TRBD2	CSARTSGGPRTDTQYF	TGCAGCGCACGGACTAGCGGGGGGCCGAGGACAGATACGCAGTATTTT
TRBV7-3	TRBJ1-1	NA	15	NA	CASSSTGGVGTEAFF	TGTGCCAGCAGCTCGACCGGGGGGGTCGGCACTGAAGCTTTCTTT